The 9 T cell receptor beta chains presented below share a single source sample, sequenced in a study of cytomegalovirus exposure and HLA in healthy donors. PCR used 60 Vbeta primers and 13 Jbeta primers. Here immunoSEQ multiplex PCR was the method, and the copy in TCRdb shows in-frame clones only, minus some. The repertoire holds about 90,000 clones, with about four fifths as singletons. The sample consisted of PBMCs. The receptors originated from a man aged 18 to 29 in good health and CMV-seronegative.

The chain links TRBV27 to TRBJ1-3; 7 nucleotides line up with TRBD1. This CDR3 is 16 amino acids long. Germline assignment: CDR1 MNHEY and CDR2 SMNVEV (reference sequence). With 5 bases clipped from V and 2 bases from J, the junction kept 9 bases outside the gene matches. The DNA for the CDR3 is TGTGCCAGCAGTCCTGACAGGGCTTTGGCTGGAAACACCATATATTTT. Encoded protein: CASSPDRALAGNTIYF.

The chain joins TRBV30 to TRBJ1-2; D uncertain. The CDR3 length is 14 residues. V lost 1 base and J lost 6, with 15 bases in between. The germline V gene has CDR1 GTSNPN and CDR2 SVGIG (reference sequence). The CDR3 reads CAWSAIGSRDGYTF. Written as DNA, the CDR3 is TGTGCCTGGAGTGCGATTGGGTCCCGGGATGGCTACACCTTC.

The chain employs TRBV29-1 and TRBJ1-1; 8 nucleotides line up with TRBD1. Trimming removed 4 bases from V and 1 base from J; junction bases left unmatched: 5. There are 14 residues in the CDR3. Germline V gene lookup returns CDR1 SQVTM and CDR2 ANQGSEA. This CDR3 is CSVATQGANTEAFF. CDR3 in DNA: TGCAGCGTTGCGACCCAGGGGGCGAACACTGAAGCTTTCTTT.

The V and J genes are TRBV7-2 and TRBJ2-2; 9 bases match TRBD2. This CDR3 has 14 amino acids. The germline V gene has CDR1 SGHTA and CDR2 FQGNSA. Trimming at V came to 6 bases and at J to 3 bases, leaving 2 bases not matched to a gene. The CDR3 protein is CASSRLADTGELFF. The CDR3 nucleotides are TGTGCCAGCAGTCGACTAGCGGACACCGGGGAGCTGTTTTTT.

The J gene is TRBJ1-2, the V gene TRBV28; D is possibly TRBD1 (5 bases). The CDR3 has 15 residues. Trimming stripped 2 bases from V and 5 bases from J, with 15 bases between. CDR1 MDHEN and CDR2 SYDVKM come from the germline V gene. The CDR3 nucleotides read TGTGCCAGCAGTTTAGGGGGAGGGGTACGGTATGGCTACACCTTC. This codes for CASSLGGGVRYGYTF.

The CDR3 bases are TGTGCCAGCACCATCACGGACAGGGGGGAAGAGACCCAGTACTTC. Its protein is CASTITDRGEETQYF. This chain links TRBV6-5 with TRBJ2-5, with TRBD1 identical over 10 bases. Germline V gene data show CDR1 as MNHEY and CDR2 as SVGAGI. V lost 7 bases and J lost 3; bases outside the gene matches: 8. CDR3 size: 15 residues.

V is TRBV19 and J is TRBJ1-1; D is perhaps TRBD1 (5 bases). The CDR3 length is 14 residues. The V gene lost 2 bases and the J gene lost 2 bases, with 9 bases spanning the gap. The germline V gene has CDR1 LNHDA and CDR2 SQIVND (reference sequence). CDR3 bases: TGTGCCAGTAGTATAATGGGGGGTAACACTGAAGCTTTCTTT. This codes for CASSIMGGNTEAFF.

This chain joins TRBV30 and TRBJ2-1, with TRBD2 identical over 8 bases. The V gene end was trimmed by 2 bases and the J gene end by 0 bases; junction bases not matched to a gene: 6. CDR1 and CDR2 from the germline V gene are GTSNPN and SVGIG (reference sequence). The length of the CDR3 is 16 residues. The CDR3 sequence: CAWSTGSGASYNEQFF. The CDR3, as DNA: TGTGCCTGGAGTACGGGTAGCGGGGCCTCCTACAATGAGCAGTTCTTC.

In this sample, this clone turned up once. The J gene is TRBJ1-1, the V gene TRBV5-8, with D possibly being TRBD1 (5 bases). The CDR3 length is 14 residues. The germline V gene encodes CDR1 SGHTS and CDR2 YDEGEE. V was cut by 9 bases and J by 4 bases, with 19 bases left in between. CDR3 protein: CANRNVGGGTEAFF. DNA of the CDR3: TGTGCCAACCGAAACGTGGGGGGGGGCACTGAAGCTTTCTTT.